What follows describes a single TCR beta chain. This entry comes from a study of blood T cell repertoires in COVID-19. About the research overall: Acute and convalescent COVID-19 samples came from the United States, Italy and Spain.

Original handling: How many nucleated cells were present was estimated from reference gene primer amplification. Assay: immunoSEQ multiplex PCR; the TCRdb copy retains only in-frame clones and omits some. V, J and clone size reflect that table, while D and trimming were determined from the DNA. The repertoire holds about 73,000 clones, with roughly 81% as singletons. Trimming took 2 bases from V and 1 from J, leaving 11 bases between them. CDR1 SGHNT and CDR2 YENEEA come from the germline V gene. The CDR3 runs to 15 residues. This chain links TRBV11-3 with TRBJ1-1; D call uncertain. The source is a woman aged 65 to 85 with acute or convalescent COVID-19. The specimen sequenced was peripheral blood. Here the CDR3 reads CASSLSPGRNTEAFF. CDR3 nucleotide sequence: TGTGCCAGCAGCTTATCGCCGGGGAGGAACACTGAAGCTTTCTTT.